This is a list of T cell receptor beta chains from one sample in a study of blood T cells in healthy people across ages. TCRdb re-analysed the 5' RACE reads in MiXCR, keeping a single row per CDR3 protein. This table holds hundreds of thousands of distinct CDR3 sequences, approximately 21% found once. The sample consisted of blood. The receptors come from a man in his 70s in good health. CDR3s include the opening cysteine and the closing phenylalanine or tryptophan. A D gene is named only where the DNA matches it firmly. The size field is filled for only some rows; it gives once, few, many or a size class.

d_call: .
clone_size: .
j_call: TRBJ2-3
v_call: TRBV3-1
cdr3_nt: TGTGCCAGCAGCCCTTCTAGACCGGCAGATACGCAGTATTTT
cdr3_aa: CASSPSRPADTQYF

d_call: .
clone_size: .
j_call: TRBJ2-3
v_call: TRBV7-2
cdr3_nt: TGTGCCAGCAGCTTAGCGTCCGGGTCGGGCACAGATACGCAGTATTTT
cdr3_aa: CASSLASGSGTDTQYF

d_call: TRBD2
clone_size: .
j_call: TRBJ2-1
v_call: TRBV4-1
cdr3_nt: TGCGCCAGCAGCCAAGATGATAGCGGGTTCAATGAGCAGTTCTTC
cdr3_aa: CASSQDDSGFNEQFF

d_call: .
clone_size: .
j_call: TRBJ1-1
v_call: TRBV28
cdr3_nt: TGTGCCAGCAGTCCTCCCTGGGGGGGGATTTACACTGAAGCTTTCTTT
cdr3_aa: CASSPPWGGIYTEAFF

d_call: .
clone_size: .
j_call: TRBJ2-3
v_call: TRBV20-1
cdr3_nt: TGCAGTGCTCCCGACTACACAGATACGCAGTATTTT
cdr3_aa: CSAPDYTDTQYF

d_call: TRBD2
clone_size: .
j_call: TRBJ2-5
v_call: TRBV20-1
cdr3_nt: TGCAGTGCTCGGAGACTAGCGGGAGGTTCAGAGACCCAGTACTTC
cdr3_aa: CSARRLAGGSETQYF

d_call: TRBD2
clone_size: .
j_call: TRBJ2-5
v_call: TRBV9
cdr3_nt: TGTGCCAGCAGCGTAGACCCGGGACTACAAGAGACCCAGTACTTC
cdr3_aa: CASSVDPGLQETQYF

d_call: TRBD1
clone_size: few
j_call: TRBJ2-5
v_call: TRBV6-1
cdr3_nt: TGTGCCAGCAGGACAACGACAGGGCTTCAAGAGACCCAGTACTTC
cdr3_aa: CASRTTTGLQETQYF

d_call: .
clone_size: .
j_call: TRBJ2-4
v_call: TRBV3-1
cdr3_nt: TGTGCCAGCAGCCAGGCGAGGGACACTTTAGCCAAAAACATTCAGTACTTC
cdr3_aa: CASSQARDTLAKNIQYF

d_call: .
clone_size: .
j_call: TRBJ2-3
v_call: TRBV27
cdr3_nt: TGTGCCAGCGGGACTGGTGTGAGAGATACGCAGTATTTT
cdr3_aa: CASGTGVRDTQYF

d_call: .
clone_size: .
j_call: TRBJ2-1
v_call: TRBV2
cdr3_nt: TGTGCCAGCAGACCCCAACCCGCCCAGTCCTACAATGAGCAGTTCTTC
cdr3_aa: CASRPQPAQSYNEQFF

d_call: TRBD1
clone_size: .
j_call: TRBJ1-4
v_call: TRBV5-4
cdr3_nt: TGTGCCAGCAGCTTTCGGGACAGCCTAAATGAAAAACTGTTTTTT
cdr3_aa: CASSFRDSLNEKLFF

d_call: TRBD1
clone_size: few
j_call: TRBJ1-5
v_call: TRBV29-1
cdr3_nt: TGCAGCGTGACAGGGGAGGGCAATCAGCCCCAGCATTTT
cdr3_aa: CSVTGEGNQPQHF

d_call: .
clone_size: .
j_call: TRBJ1-1
v_call: TRBV10-2
cdr3_nt: TGCGCCAGCAGTGATTCGATAATGAACACTGAAGCTTTCTTT
cdr3_aa: CASSDSIMNTEAFF

d_call: .
clone_size: few
j_call: TRBJ2-1
v_call: TRBV20-1
cdr3_nt: TGCAGTGCTAGCCCCCTAGACCTGGATGAGCAGTTCTTC
cdr3_aa: CSASPLDLDEQFF

d_call: TRBD1
clone_size: few
j_call: TRBJ2-1
v_call: TRBV12-3/TRBV12-4
cdr3_nt: TGTGCCAGCAGTATAGGAGGACAGGGAACAAATGGGCAGTTCTTC
cdr3_aa: CASSIGGQGTNGQFF

d_call: TRBD2
clone_size: many
j_call: TRBJ2-5
v_call: TRBV4-1
cdr3_nt: TGCGCCAGCAGCCCGACTAGCGGGAGGGCCCGAGAGACCCAGTACTTC
cdr3_aa: CASSPTSGRARETQYF

d_call: TRBD2
clone_size: .
j_call: TRBJ2-7
v_call: TRBV7-3
cdr3_nt: TGTGCCAGCAGCTTAAGCGGGGGATTCTCTTCCGAGCAGTACTTC
cdr3_aa: CASSLSGGFSSEQYF

d_call: TRBD1
clone_size: few
j_call: TRBJ2-5
v_call: TRBV5-5
cdr3_nt: TGTGCCAGCAGCCGGCCGGGACAGAAGCAAGAGACCCAGTACTTC
cdr3_aa: CASSRPGQKQETQYF

d_call: .
clone_size: many
j_call: TRBJ2-5
v_call: TRBV29-1
cdr3_nt: TGCAGCGTTGAATGGGGGGAGACCCAGTACTTC
cdr3_aa: CSVEWGETQYF

d_call: .
clone_size: few
j_call: TRBJ1-5
v_call: TRBV24-1
cdr3_nt: TGTGCCACCAGTGATGGGGCCCTCAGGGGTGGAGGCAATCAGCCCCAGCATTTT
cdr3_aa: CATSDGALRGGGNQPQHF

d_call: .
clone_size: many
j_call: TRBJ2-3
v_call: TRBV7-3
cdr3_nt: TGTGCCAGCAGCTACCTCTCCCACACAGATACGCAGTATTTT
cdr3_aa: CASSYLSHTDTQYF

d_call: .
clone_size: .
j_call: TRBJ2-7
v_call: TRBV25-1
cdr3_nt: TGTGCCAGCAGTGAATGGAAGTCGGGGGAGCAGTACTTC
cdr3_aa: CASSEWKSGEQYF

d_call: .
clone_size: many
j_call: TRBJ2-5
v_call: TRBV3-1
cdr3_nt: TGTGCCAGCAGCACAACCCCTGGAGGGGAGACCCAGTACTTC
cdr3_aa: CASSTTPGGETQYF

d_call: TRBD1
clone_size: few
j_call: TRBJ2-1
v_call: TRBV4-1
cdr3_nt: TGCGCCAGCAGCCAAGATTCCCAGGGGGCCATCAATGAGCAGTTCTTC
cdr3_aa: CASSQDSQGAINEQFF

d_call: TRBD2
clone_size: few
j_call: TRBJ2-1
v_call: TRBV2
cdr3_nt: TGTGCCAGCAGTTCGGGACTAGCTTTGGAGCAGTTCTTC
cdr3_aa: CASSSGLALEQFF

d_call: TRBD1
clone_size: few
j_call: TRBJ2-6
v_call: TRBV5-1
cdr3_nt: TGCGCCAGCAGCTTGGTTCAGGGGGTCGCCTCTGGGGCCAACGTCCTGACTTTC
cdr3_aa: CASSLVQGVASGANVLTF

d_call: TRBD1
clone_size: .
j_call: TRBJ2-1
v_call: TRBV5-1
cdr3_nt: TGCGCCAGCAGGCGAGGGACAGAGACCTACAATGAGCAGTTCTTC
cdr3_aa: CASRRGTETYNEQFF

d_call: TRBD1
clone_size: .
j_call: TRBJ1-1
v_call: TRBV18
cdr3_nt: TGTGCCAGCTCACCCGGGACAGGGGTAACTGAAGCTTTCTTT
cdr3_aa: CASSPGTGVTEAFF

d_call: .
clone_size: .
j_call: TRBJ1-1
v_call: TRBV6-2/TRBV6-3
cdr3_nt: TGTGCCAGCATTGGGGCAAGGACACTGCTGGTGACTGAAGCTTTCTTT
cdr3_aa: CASIGARTLLVTEAFF

d_call: TRBD2
clone_size: few
j_call: TRBJ2-1
v_call: TRBV5-5
cdr3_nt: TGTGCCAGCAGCTTGGCCTCGAGTAGCGGGAGCTACAATGAGCAGTTCTTC
cdr3_aa: CASSLASSSGSYNEQFF

d_call: .
clone_size: .
j_call: TRBJ1-3
v_call: TRBV4-1
cdr3_nt: TGCGCCAGCAGCCAAACAGGGAATGGAAACACCATATATTTT
cdr3_aa: CASSQTGNGNTIYF

d_call: TRBD2
clone_size: .
j_call: TRBJ2-1
v_call: TRBV2
cdr3_nt: TGTGCCAGCAGGAAAACCGGGACTAGCGGGAGGGATCCCTATGAGCAGTTCTTC
cdr3_aa: CASRKTGTSGRDPYEQFF

d_call: TRBD2
clone_size: few
j_call: TRBJ2-1
v_call: TRBV5-1
cdr3_nt: TGCGCCAGCAGCTTCGAGGGACTACAGTACAATGAGCAGTTCTTC
cdr3_aa: CASSFEGLQYNEQFF

d_call: .
clone_size: .
j_call: TRBJ2-1
v_call: TRBV9
cdr3_nt: TGTGCCAGCAGCCCGAGGAGGGAGAGCTCCTACAATGAGCAGTTCTTC
cdr3_aa: CASSPRRESSYNEQFF

d_call: .
clone_size: few
j_call: TRBJ1-2
v_call: TRBV5-1
cdr3_nt: TGCGCCAGCAGCTCGACGTTGACTTTCCCCGATGAGGGCGACCACAGGGGCTACACCTTC
cdr3_aa: CASSSTLTFPDEGDHRGYTF

d_call: .
clone_size: .
j_call: TRBJ1-1
v_call: TRBV2
cdr3_nt: TGTGCCAGTCGTCGACAGGATGGAATGACTGAAGCTTTCTTT
cdr3_aa: CASRRQDGMTEAFF

d_call: TRBD1
clone_size: once
j_call: TRBJ2-5
v_call: TRBV18
cdr3_nt: TGTGCCAGCTCACCATTGACAGGGTACCAAGAGACCCAGTACTTC
cdr3_aa: CASSPLTGYQETQYF

d_call: TRBD2
clone_size: many
j_call: TRBJ2-3
v_call: TRBV29-1
cdr3_nt: TGCAGCGTTGAAGGCCTAGCGGGAGCCTCAGATACGCAGTATTTT
cdr3_aa: CSVEGLAGASDTQYF

d_call: .
clone_size: once
j_call: TRBJ1-2
v_call: TRBV20-1
cdr3_nt: TGCAGTGCTAGACGACCCCGTGGGCAAAAGAGCTATGGCTACACCTTC
cdr3_aa: CSARRPRGQKSYGYTF

d_call: TRBD2
clone_size: .
j_call: TRBJ2-2
v_call: TRBV11-2
cdr3_nt: TGTGCCAGCAGCTTAAGATCAGCGGGGCTCTTATCGAACACCGGGGAGCTGTTTTTT
cdr3_aa: CASSLRSAGLLSNTGELFF

d_call: TRBD1
clone_size: few
j_call: TRBJ2-2
v_call: TRBV10-1
cdr3_nt: TGCGCCAGCAGGGGGACAGAGAACACCGGGGAGCTGTTTTTT
cdr3_aa: CASRGTENTGELFF

d_call: .
clone_size: few
j_call: TRBJ2-3
v_call: TRBV2
cdr3_nt: TGTGCCAGCAGTGTTAGCACGCAGTATTTT
cdr3_aa: CASSVSTQYF

d_call: .
clone_size: .
j_call: TRBJ2-5
v_call: TRBV3-1
cdr3_nt: TGTGCCAGCAACCAAAGTAACCAAGAGACCCAGTACTTC
cdr3_aa: CASNQSNQETQYF

d_call: .
clone_size: few
j_call: TRBJ2-5
v_call: TRBV2
cdr3_nt: TGTGCCAGCAGTGAAGCGCGGGGCCAAGAGACCCAGTACTTC
cdr3_aa: CASSEARGQETQYF

d_call: TRBD1
clone_size: few
j_call: TRBJ1-1
v_call: TRBV29-1
cdr3_nt: TGCAGCGTTGTCCCAGGGGGGAACACTGAAGCTTTCTTT
cdr3_aa: CSVVPGGNTEAFF

d_call: TRBD2
clone_size: .
j_call: TRBJ2-1
v_call: TRBV29-1
cdr3_nt: TGCAGCGTTGAAGGGGCCAGGGTTACTACTAGCGGGAGGCTCTACAATGAGCAGTTCTTT
cdr3_aa: CSVEGARVTTSGRLYNEQFF

d_call: TRBD1
clone_size: .
j_call: TRBJ2-1
v_call: TRBV24-1
cdr3_nt: TGTGCCACCAGTAGGGGGCGGGATGAGCAGTTCTTC
cdr3_aa: CATSRGRDEQFF

d_call: .
clone_size: few
j_call: TRBJ2-3
v_call: TRBV10-3
cdr3_nt: TGTGCCATCAGTGGCCAGGATCCTAGCACAGATACGCAGTATTTT
cdr3_aa: CAISGQDPSTDTQYF

d_call: TRBD2
clone_size: .
j_call: TRBJ2-5
v_call: TRBV7-2
cdr3_nt: TGTGCCAGCAGCTTTACAGCGGGAGGAGTAGAGACCCAGTACTTC
cdr3_aa: CASSFTAGGVETQYF

d_call: TRBD1
clone_size: many
j_call: TRBJ2-7
v_call: TRBV7-6
cdr3_nt: TGTGCCAGCAGCTTAGAAGGGACAGGGAGGGAATACGAGCAGTACTTC
cdr3_aa: CASSLEGTGREYEQYF

d_call: .
clone_size: .
j_call: TRBJ2-7
v_call: TRBV28
cdr3_nt: TGTGCCAGCAGTCCCGCCGGGGGCGGAGGCTCCTACGAGCAGTACTTC
cdr3_aa: CASSPAGGGGSYEQYF

d_call: .
clone_size: many
j_call: TRBJ2-5
v_call: TRBV29-1
cdr3_nt: TGCAGCGTAGCGGGACAGGAAGAGACCCAGTACTTC
cdr3_aa: CSVAGQEETQYF

d_call: TRBD1
clone_size: .
j_call: TRBJ1-4
v_call: TRBV20-1
cdr3_nt: TGCAGTGCTAGATCCCCGGGACAGGGGAATGAAAAACTGTTTTTT
cdr3_aa: CSARSPGQGNEKLFF

d_call: TRBD1
clone_size: few
j_call: TRBJ2-5
v_call: TRBV9
cdr3_nt: TGTGCCAGCAGCGATGGGACAGATTGGGGGGAGACCCAGTACTTC
cdr3_aa: CASSDGTDWGETQYF

d_call: .
clone_size: few
j_call: TRBJ2-7
v_call: TRBV6-2/TRBV6-3
cdr3_nt: TGTGCCAGCAGACCTGGTTTCGGAGGGACCTACGAGCAGTACTTC
cdr3_aa: CASRPGFGGTYEQYF

d_call: TRBD2
clone_size: .
j_call: TRBJ2-1
v_call: TRBV4-1
cdr3_nt: TGCGCCAGCAGCGCAGGGACTAGCGGGGCCTACAATGAGCAGTTCTTC
cdr3_aa: CASSAGTSGAYNEQFF

d_call: TRBD1
clone_size: few
j_call: TRBJ2-7
v_call: TRBV19
cdr3_nt: TGTGCCAGTAGTACCCGGGACAGAGCCTACGAGCAGTACTTC
cdr3_aa: CASSTRDRAYEQYF

d_call: .
clone_size: .
j_call: TRBJ2-7
v_call: TRBV12-3/TRBV12-4
cdr3_nt: TGTGCCAGCAGTTTTCAGGGTTTGGGCGAGCAGTACTTC
cdr3_aa: CASSFQGLGEQYF

d_call: TRBD2
clone_size: .
j_call: TRBJ2-5
v_call: TRBV6-5
cdr3_nt: TGTGCCAGCAGTTACCTGACTAGCGGGAGGGTGGAGACCCAGTACTTC
cdr3_aa: CASSYLTSGRVETQYF